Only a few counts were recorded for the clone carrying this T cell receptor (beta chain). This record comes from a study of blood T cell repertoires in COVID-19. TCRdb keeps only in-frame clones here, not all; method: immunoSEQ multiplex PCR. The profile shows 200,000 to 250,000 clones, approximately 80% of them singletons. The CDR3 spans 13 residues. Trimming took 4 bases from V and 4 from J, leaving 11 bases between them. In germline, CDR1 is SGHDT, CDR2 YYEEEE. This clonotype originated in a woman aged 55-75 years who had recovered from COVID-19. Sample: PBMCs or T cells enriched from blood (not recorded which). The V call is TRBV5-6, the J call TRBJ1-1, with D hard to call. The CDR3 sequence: CASSIRVGTEAFF. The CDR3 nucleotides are TGTGCCAGCAGCATACGGGTGGGCACTGAAGCTTTCTTT.